This record covers a single TCR beta chain. Its antigen is undetermined. This sample is part of a study of graft-versus-host responses after intestinal transplantation. The wider study: All recipients were given anti-thymocyte globulin induction, and tacrolimus and steroids were then administered for three to four years.

Study outcomes and limitations: Peak circulating GvH clone levels were associated with early post-transplant HvG declines.

V was trimmed by 3 bases and J by 9 bases, leaving 9 bases between them. This CDR3 region has 12 residues. Looked up from germline, CDR1 is MDHEN and CDR2 is SYDVKM. The method was immunoSEQ multiplex PCR; TCRdb's version includes in-frame clones alone and lacks a portion of them. Seen here are some 150,000 clones, roughly 91% observed once, and the top ten hold around 0.19%. The TCR comes from a human donor who received an intestinal transplant. The source was unstimulated CD4+ T cells sorted from spleen or lymph node cells, collected before intestinal transplant. This chain uses TRBV28 with TRBJ2-1; D gene uncertain. Here the CDR3 DNA reads TGTGCCAGCAGTTTGACGGTCCCTGAGCAGTTCTTC. Translated: CASSLTVPEQFF.